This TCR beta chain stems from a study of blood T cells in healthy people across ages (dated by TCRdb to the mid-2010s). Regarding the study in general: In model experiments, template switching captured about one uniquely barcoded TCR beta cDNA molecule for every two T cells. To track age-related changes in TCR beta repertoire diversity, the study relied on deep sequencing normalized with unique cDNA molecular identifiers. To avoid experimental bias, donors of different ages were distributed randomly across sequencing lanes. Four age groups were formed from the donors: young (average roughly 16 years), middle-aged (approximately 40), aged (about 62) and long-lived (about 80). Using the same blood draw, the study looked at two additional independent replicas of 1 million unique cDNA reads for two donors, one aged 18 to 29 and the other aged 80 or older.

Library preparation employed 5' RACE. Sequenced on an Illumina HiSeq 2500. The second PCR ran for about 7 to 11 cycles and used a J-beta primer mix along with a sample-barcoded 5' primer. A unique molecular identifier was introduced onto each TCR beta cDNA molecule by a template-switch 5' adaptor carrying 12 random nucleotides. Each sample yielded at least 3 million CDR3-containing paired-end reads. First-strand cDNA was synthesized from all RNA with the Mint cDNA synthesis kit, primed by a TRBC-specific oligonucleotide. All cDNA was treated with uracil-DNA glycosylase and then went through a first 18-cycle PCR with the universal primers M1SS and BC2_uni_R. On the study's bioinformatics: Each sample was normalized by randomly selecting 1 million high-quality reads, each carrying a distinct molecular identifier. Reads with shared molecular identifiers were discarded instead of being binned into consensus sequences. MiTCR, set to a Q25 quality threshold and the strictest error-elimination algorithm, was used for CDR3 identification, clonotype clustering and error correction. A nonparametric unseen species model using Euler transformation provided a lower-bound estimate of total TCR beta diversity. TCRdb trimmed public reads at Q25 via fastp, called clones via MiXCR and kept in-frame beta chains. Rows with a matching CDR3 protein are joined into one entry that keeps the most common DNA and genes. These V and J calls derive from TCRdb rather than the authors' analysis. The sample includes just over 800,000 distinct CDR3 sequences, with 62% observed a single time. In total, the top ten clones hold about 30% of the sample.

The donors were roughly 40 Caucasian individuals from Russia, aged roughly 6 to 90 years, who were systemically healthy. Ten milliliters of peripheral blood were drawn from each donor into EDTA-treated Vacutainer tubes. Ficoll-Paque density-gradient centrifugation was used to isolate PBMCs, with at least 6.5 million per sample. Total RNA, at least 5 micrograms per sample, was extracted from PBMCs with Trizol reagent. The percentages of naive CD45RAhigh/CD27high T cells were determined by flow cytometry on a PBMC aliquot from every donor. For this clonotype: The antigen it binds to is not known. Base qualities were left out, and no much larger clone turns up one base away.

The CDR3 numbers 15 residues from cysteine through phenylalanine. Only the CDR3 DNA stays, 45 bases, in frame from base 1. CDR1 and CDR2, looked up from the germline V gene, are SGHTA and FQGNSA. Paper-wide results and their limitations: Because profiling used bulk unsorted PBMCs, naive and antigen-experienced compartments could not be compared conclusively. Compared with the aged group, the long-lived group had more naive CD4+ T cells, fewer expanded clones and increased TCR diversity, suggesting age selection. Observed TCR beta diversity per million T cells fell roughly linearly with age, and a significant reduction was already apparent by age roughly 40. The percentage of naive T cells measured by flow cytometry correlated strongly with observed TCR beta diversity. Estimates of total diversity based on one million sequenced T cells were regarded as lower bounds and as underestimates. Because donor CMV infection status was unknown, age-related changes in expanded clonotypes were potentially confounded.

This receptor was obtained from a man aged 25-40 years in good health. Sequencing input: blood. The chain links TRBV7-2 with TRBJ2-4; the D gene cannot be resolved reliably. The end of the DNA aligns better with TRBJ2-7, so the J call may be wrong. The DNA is TGTGCCAGCAGCTTAGCCCCGGGCCCATCGGACGAGCAGTACTTC. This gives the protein CASSLAPGPSDEQYF.